One TCR beta chain is described in this entry. This sample is part of a study of blood T cell repertoires in COVID-19. The CDR3 totals 14 residues. Between the trimmed V and J ends, which lost 5 bases and 4 bases, there was a span of 11 bases. Germline V gene sequence: CDR1 MNHEY, CDR2 SVGAGI. The protocol was immunoSEQ multiplex PCR, while the TCRdb copy is restricted to in-frame clones and leaves out a portion. This sample has approximately 66,000 clones; approximately 89% occur once, and the top ten carry around 6.3%. The receptor was isolated from a man aged 60-69 years with acute or convalescent COVID-19. Sequencing was performed on peripheral blood. The genes are TRBV6-5 and TRBJ1-4; D not resolved. The DNA for the CDR3 is TGTGCCAGCAGTCCCCCAGGCGTTAATGAAAAACTGTTTTTT. Amino acids: CASSPPGVNEKLFF.